The next 14 T cell receptor beta chains were all read from a single sample in a study of beta chain features in type 1 diabetes. cDNA synthesis used the whole RNA isolate, giving expressed TCRB sequences. Clones were sequenced by immunoSEQ multiplex PCR, and TCRdb holds only the in-frame ones, with some missing. The repertoire has about 180,000 clones, about 13% of them found once; the top ten carry roughly 0.56%. The sequencing input was central memory CD4+ T cells from blood. Receptors were obtained from a woman younger than 30 in good health.

DNA of the CDR3: TGTGCCAGCAGCGCCGACGGGAACTATGGCTACACCTTC. It specifies CASSADGNYGYTF. The chain couples TRBV9 to TRBJ1-2; D not certain. The V gene's germline CDR1 is SGDLS and CDR2 YYNGEE. V lost 3 bases and J lost 2, with 8 bases in between. The CDR3 extends over 13 amino acids. Full variable domain (outside the CDR3, taken from reference TRBV9 and TRBJ1-2): DSGVTQTPKHLITATGQRVTLRCSPRSGDLSVYWYQQSLDQGLQFLIQYYNGEERAKGNILERFSAQQFPDLHSELNLSSLELGDSALYFCASSADGNYGYTFGSGTRLTVV.

This clone was counted once. This sequence joins TRBV28 and TRBJ1-2; D is uncertain. V lost 7 bases and J 0 bases, leaving 6 bases between the germline ends. The germline V gene has CDR1 MDHEN and CDR2 SYDVKM. The CDR3 covers 12 residues. Here the CDR3 reads CASTLANYGYTF. CDR3 bases: TGTGCCAGCACTCTAGCTAACTATGGCTACACCTTC.

The chain employs TRBV11-1 and TRBJ1-4; D is ambiguous. CDR1 and CDR2 (germline): SGHAT, FQDESV (reference sequence). The CDR3 consists of 15 residues. With 5 bases removed from V and 1 base from J, the gap between germline ends came to 11 bases. CDR3 bases: TGTGCCAGCAGCGTTAACAGCCAAACTAATGAAAAACTGTTTTTT. Its protein is CASSVNSQTNEKLFF.

V gene TRBV29-1 combines with J gene TRBJ1-2, with TRBD1 matching 9 bases. Germline-derived CDR1 and CDR2 are SQVTM and ANQGSEA. The trim removed 6 bases at V and 2 bases at J, leaving 4 bases unmatched. The CDR3 extends over 13 amino acids. The CDR3 here is CSVGGTGNYGYTF. The CDR3 region has the DNA TGCAGCGTCGGCGGGACAGGGAACTATGGCTACACCTTC.

This clone has only a few counts. The genes are TRBV18 and TRBJ1-2; D is undetermined. Trimming shortened V by 6 bases and J by 6 bases, and 17 bases separated the two germline ends. The CDR3 loop spans 14 amino acids. Germline V gene data show CDR1 as KGHSH and CDR2 as LQKENI. The CDR3 DNA is TGTGCCAGCTCTCAAACGACTCTGGTAGATGGCTACACCTTC. Translating it yields CASSQTTLVDGYTF.

The chain links TRBV7-2 to TRBJ1-1; D possibly corresponds to TRBD1 (6 bases). The germline V and J ends were trimmed by 5 bases and 0 bases, with 10 bases remaining between them. The CDR3 extends over 14 amino acids. The germline V gene has CDR1 SGHTA and CDR2 FQGNSA. Here the CDR3 DNA reads TGTGCCAGCAGCCCCGGACAGTTGAACACTGAAGCTTTCTTT. Translated: CASSPGQLNTEAFF. The variable domain in full, with the rest retrieved from reference TRBV7-2 and TRBJ1-1, is GAGVSQSPSNKVTEKGKDVELRCDPISGHTALYWYRQSLGQGLEFLIYFQGNSAPDKSGLPSDRFSAERTGGSVSTLTIQRTQQEDSAVYLCASSPGQLNTEAFFGQGTRLTVV.

The chain links TRBV9 to TRBJ2-5, with D perhaps matching TRBD1 (5 bases). The germline V gene encodes CDR1 SGDLS and CDR2 YYNGEE. The CDR3 consists of 14 residues. The V end was cut by 3 bases, the J end by 5 bases, with 14 bases between. The CDR3 here is CASSALFGAETQYF. Here the CDR3 DNA reads TGTGCCAGCAGCGCTCTTTTTGGGGCGGAGACCCAGTACTTC.

This clone was found a few times. The rearrangement joins TRBV4-2 to TRBJ2-3; 12 nucleotides align to TRBD2. The germline V gene encodes CDR1 LGHNA and CDR2 YNFKEQ. V lost 4 bases to trimming and J lost 12 bases; unmatched junction nucleotides: 17. This CDR3 has 17 amino acids. The CDR3 reads CASSPKPLAGGPVSQYF. Here the CDR3 DNA reads TGTGCCAGCAGCCCAAAGCCTCTAGCGGGAGGGCCCGTCTCTCAGTATTTT.

This clone appeared a few times. The chain recombines TRBV7-6 with TRBJ2-7; 7 bases are a match to TRBD2. Trimming took 0 bases from V and 1 from J; bases not matched to a gene: 6. Germline CDR1 SGHVS, CDR2 FNYEAQ. CDR3 length: 16 amino acids. The CDR3 protein is CASSLAPGGSSYEQYF. In nucleotides, the CDR3 is TGTGCCAGCAGCTTAGCGCCGGGAGGATCTTCCTACGAGCAGTACTTC.

The V and J genes are TRBV29-1 and TRBJ2-2; 7 positions agree with TRBD2. V gave up 7 bases and J gave up 4 bases; unmatched junction bases: 3. The CDR3 is made up of 12 amino acids. Germline CDR1 SQVTM, CDR2 ANQGSEA. The CDR3 loop is CSGREGTGELFF. In DNA, the CDR3 is TGCAGCGGCAGGGAGGGCACCGGGGAGCTGTTTTTT.

The chain combines TRBV6-6 with TRBJ1-1; no definite D call. The CDR3 covers 11 residues. Germline CDR1 reads MNHNY; CDR2 reads SVGAGI (reference sequence). Trimming left V 5 bases short and J 11 bases short, with 12 bases between. CDR3 residues: CASSATVRAFF. The CDR3 DNA reads TGTGCCAGCAGTGCCACGGTGAGGGCTTTCTTT.

The chain joins TRBV1 to TRBJ1-1; the table's D call of TRBD1 was not tested on the DNA. TRBV1 is noted as a pseudogene. The CDR3 covers 14 residues. The CDR3 reads CTSSQDQGAPEAFF. CDR3 nucleotides: TGCACCAGCAGCCAAGATCAGGGGGCCCCTGAAGCTTTCTTT.

This clone has just a few counts. The rearrangement joins TRBV29-1 to TRBJ1-2; D ambiguous. V was clipped by 4 bases and J by 0 bases, with 12 bases between them. Germline V gives CDR1 SQVTM, CDR2 ANQGSEA. The CDR3 contains 14 residues. The CDR3 is CSVASAGSNYGYTF. CDR3 DNA sequence: TGCAGCGTTGCATCGGCAGGTTCTAACTATGGCTACACCTTC.

The rearrangement joins TRBV7-2 to TRBJ2-1; 9 nucleotides line up with TRBD1. The V and J ends lost 5 bases and 3 bases, in that order; junction bases with no gene match: 14. Looked up from germline, CDR1 is SGHTA and CDR2 is FQGNSA. The CDR3 loop spans 18 amino acids. The CDR3 is CASSVSARDRENYNEQFF. As DNA, the CDR3 is TGTGCCAGCAGCGTCTCTGCTAGGGACAGGGAAAACTACAATGAGCAGTTCTTC.